This T cell receptor beta chain was recovered during a study of shared T cell receptors in the human thymus. Clones were read by immunoSEQ multiplex PCR, and TCRdb kept only the in-frame ones, dropping some. The top ten clones hold under 0.012% of a sample with approximately 760,000 clones, 80% to 90% of them seen once. Germline V gives CDR1 MGHRA, CDR2 YSYEKL. V lost 0 bases, J lost 6 bases, and 17 bases stayed unmatched. CDR3 size: 19 residues. Separately, the same data were catalogued under a study of human thymus T cells. Per that study: Each of the donors was a healthy Finnish infant who was undergoing open corrective cardiac surgery for congenital heart defects. In corrective heart surgery, resections were taken, and these provided the thymus tissue. Biased V and J segment usage appeared in thymus and peripheral blood. Unrelated individuals had highly overlapping thymic repertoires, as reported in related research.

The receptor was derived from a girl under two years old with a congenital heart defect. The chain combines TRBV4-1 with TRBJ1-5; 7 bases agree with TRBD1. The sequenced sample was thymocytes. The CDR3 sequence is CASSQDDTTGTPGGQPQHF. The CDR3 DNA reads as TGCGCCAGCAGCCAAGATGATACTACCGGGACCCCAGGGGGTCAGCCCCAGCATTTT.